This is a list of T cell receptor beta chains from one sample in a study of OX40 agonist ivuxolimab in advanced cancers. The table came from immunoSEQ multiplex PCR; TCRdb's copy has only in-frame clones and leaves some out. The sample shows some 17,000 clones, approximately 86% of them seen only once. Sequenced here: CD4+ or CD8+ T cells sorted from blood, sampled in a trial of the OX40 agonist ivuxolimab. All receptors come from an adult with an advanced solid tumor such as melanoma, head and neck, liver or kidney cancer. CDR3s include the opening cysteine and the closing phenylalanine or tryptophan. Each record gives: clone size, CDR3 length, J gene, D gene, V gene, CDR3 protein, CDR3 DNA. The D gene is left open where the match is weak. A row's size may be missing; if present it is once, few, many or a size class.

>NA|15|TRBJ2-1|TRBD2|TRBV7-3
CASSLTGTSPNEQFF
TGTGCCAGCAGCTTAACCGGGACTAGCCCCAATGAGCAGTTCTTC
>few|18|TRBJ2-7|NA|TRBV21-1
CASSIRTGTSGATYEQYF
TGTGCCAGCAGCATACGTACCGGGACTAGCGGCGCCACCTACGAGCAGTACTTC
>NA|15|TRBJ1-4|TRBD1|TRBV6-1
CASGEIGGLREKLFF
TGTGCCAGCGGGGAAATAGGGGGCCTTCGTGAAAAACTGTTTTTT
>NA|15|TRBJ2-1|TRBD2|TRBV19
CASSKSSGSHNEQFF
TGTGCCAGTAGTAAATCTAGCGGGAGCCACAATGAGCAGTTCTTC
>NA|15|TRBJ2-7|TRBD2|TRBV14
CASSHLSGRGYEQYF
TGTGCCAGCAGCCATCTAAGCGGGAGAGGCTACGAGCAGTACTTC
>NA|14|TRBJ2-5|TRBD1|TRBV6-6
CASDRGLRAETQYF
TGTGCCAGCGACAGGGGGCTTAGGGCAGAGACCCAGTACTTC
>NA|15|TRBJ2-1|TRBD2|TRBV28
CASSLASGLYNEQFF
TGTGCCAGCAGTTTAGCTAGCGGGCTTTACAATGAGCAGTTCTTC
>NA|14|TRBJ1-1|TRBD1|TRBV5-5
CASSLGTANTEAFF
TGTGCCAGCAGCCTAGGGACAGCGAACACTGAAGCTTTCTTT
>NA|13|TRBJ2-3|NA|TRBV7-8
CASRPSRKDTQYF
TGTGCCAGCAGACCCTCCCGGAAGGATACGCAGTATTTT
>few|13|TRBJ2-1|NA|TRBV5-5
CASSLDSYNEQFF
TGTGCCAGCAGCTTGGACAGTTACAATGAGCAGTTCTTC
>NA|15|TRBJ1-1|TRBD1|TRBV28
CASRNYRGNGAEAFF
TGTGCCAGCAGGAATTACAGGGGGAATGGGGCTGAAGCTTTCTTT
>NA|14|TRBJ2-1|NA|TRBV9
CASSPEGTGSEQFF
TGTGCCAGCAGCCCAGAGGGGACCGGGAGTGAGCAGTTCTTC
>NA|14|TRBJ2-6|NA|TRBV7-2
CASSLVGGANVLTF
TGTGCCAGCAGCTTAGTGGGCGGGGCCAACGTCCTGACTTTC
>NA|12|TRBJ1-1|NA|TRBV6-1
CASSVGNNEAFF
TGTGCCAGCAGTGTTGGAAACAATGAAGCTTTCTTT
>NA|15|TRBJ2-5|NA|TRBV9
CASSVVGPTQETQYF
TGTGCCAGCAGCGTAGTCGGACCAACCCAAGAGACCCAGTACTTC
>NA|15|TRBJ2-3|NA|TRBV9
CASSAPGWRADTQYF
TGTGCCAGCAGCGCACCGGGGTGGAGAGCAGATACGCAGTATTTT
>NA|15|TRBJ2-3|NA|TRBV28
CASRPSRGPLGTQYF
TGTGCCAGCAGGCCCTCACGCGGGCCTTTGGGTACGCAGTATTTT